The clone carrying this T cell receptor beta chain has at least ten counts. Its antigen is currently unknown. These data belong to a study of metastatic and nonmetastatic thyroid tumors. Study-wide results and limits: As reported, TCR beta diversity in blood and tumor was significantly higher in malignant thyroid tumors than in benign nodules.

Original data processing: Building a distant-metastasis classifier for papillary thyroid cancer drew on CDR3 differences across clinicopathological groups. TCRdb re-called the PCR reads via MiXCR. The V and J calls shown here were made by TCRdb, not taken from the authors' results. The sample holds just under 45,000 clones, about 3.3% seen once. Every patient underwent thyroid surgery untreated. Sample: blood. The TCR was taken from a female donor with papillary thyroid cancer or a benign thyroid nodule (not recorded which). Some clones in this sample may be carry-over from other donors' samples.

The CDR3 sequence: CASSPPAGTVSGNTIYF. Written as DNA, the CDR3 is TGTGCCAGCAGCCCACCGGCCGGGACAGTCTCTGGAAACACCATATATTTT. V is TRBV11-2 and J is TRBJ1-3; 7 nucleotides match TRBD1. J gave up 0 bases and V 5 bases, and 10 bases lay outside the gene matches. The CDR3 runs 17 residues. Germline-derived CDR1 and CDR2 are SGHAT and FQNNGV.